The source of this T cell receptor beta chain is a study of tumor-infiltrating lymphocytes in localized non-small cell lung cancer. Study-wide context: The cohort mixed smokers and never-smokers, several histologies, and some post-neoadjuvant-chemotherapy samples.

Overall study results and limits: No link was found between tumor T-cell fraction and recurrence-free survival.

In regard to this clone: The antigen is undetermined.

The V and J ends lost 3 bases and 3 bases, in that order; junction bases with no gene match: 6. Germline V gene data show CDR1 as SNHLY and CDR2 as FYNNEI. The CDR3 runs to 16 residues. The protocol was immunoSEQ multiplex PCR, while the TCRdb copy is restricted to in-frame clones and leaves out a portion. The table has 15,000 or so clones, roughly 79% seen once. The genes are TRBV2 and TRBJ2-3, with TRBD2 matching over 10 bases. The sequenced sample consisted of lung tumor tissue. The TCR comes from a human donor with non-small cell lung cancer. This chain's CDR3 is CASSDLVAGGTDTQYF. The CDR3 DNA reads TGTGCCAGCAGTGATCTCGTAGCGGGAGGTACAGATACGCAGTATTTT.